The present TCR beta chain was sequenced within a study of T cell repertoires in cytomegalovirus infection. About the research overall: It was recently identified HLA-C-restricted and well-studied HLA-B-restricted CMV epitopes that the study used. Both CMV infection and a matching HLA type were indicated by public TCR beta signatures.

This clonotype was detected a few times. Antigen unknown. TCRdb recomputed calls from the reads with MiXCR, one row per CDR3 protein. The sample lists 640,000 or so distinct CDR3 sequences, around 30% seen once, with 18% in the top ten. Trimming cost V 3 bases and J 5 bases; bases outside gene matches: 5. The length of the CDR3 is 14 residues. Per germline, CDR1 SGHVS and CDR2 FNYEAQ. Notes on the study in general: People with CMV and the relevant HLA were identified by cumulative public TCR beta family frequency. HLA-C-restricted, CMV-specific TCR beta clonotypes were dominant ex vivo.

This chain joins TRBV7-6 and TRBJ1-2; TRBD1 matches 8 bases. The sequence was obtained from a human donor in good health (CMV status not recorded). Some clones in this sample may be carry-over from other donors' samples. Sequences were derived from cultured PBMCs, sampled from culture after CMV antigen stimulation. The CDR3 DNA follows: TGTGCCAGCAGCTTCGGACAGGGAATATATGGCTACACCTTC. Its protein is CASSFGQGIYGYTF.